These 29 T cell receptor beta chains originate from one sample sequenced in a study of Ad26.COV2.S vaccination and SARS-CoV-2 variants. Here immunoSEQ multiplex PCR was the method, and the copy in TCRdb shows in-frame clones only, minus some. Of approximately 500,000 clones in the sample, around 85% were seen once. Treatment described: 15 to 20 received Ad26.COV2.S at low or high dose, single or two shots; about 5 received placebo; per-sample allocation not given. Material that was analyzed had been drawn on day 63 after the first vaccine or placebo injection. Sequences were derived from peripheral blood, sampled in a trial of Ad26.COV2.S vaccine versus placebo. The receptors shown here come from a person between 18 and 65 years old who received the Ad26.COV2.S COVID-19 vaccine or a placebo.

The CDR3 DNA reads as TGCGCCAGCAGCCAAGATTGGGGGACTAGCCCCTTCTACGAGCAGTACTTC. Translating it yields CASSQDWGTSPFYEQYF. The chain recombines TRBV4-3 with TRBJ2-7, with TRBD2 matching over 9 bases. Germline V lookup: CDR1 LGHNA, CDR2 YSLEER. The CDR3 covers 17 residues. The V gene end was trimmed by 0 bases and the J gene end by 3 bases; junction bases not matched to a gene: 9.

The chain employs TRBV15 and TRBJ2-1; D gene uncertain. The CDR3 extends over 13 amino acids. Trimming removed 3 bases at V and 4 bases at J, with 7 bases between. Germline lookup yields CDR1 LNHNV and CDR2 YYDKDF (reference sequence). CDR3 amino acids: CATSSDNYNEQFF. The CDR3, as DNA: TGTGCCACCAGCAGCGACAATTACAATGAGCAGTTCTTC.

The chain couples TRBV6-2 or TRBV6-3 to TRBJ2-1, with D possibly being TRBD1 or TRBD2 (6 bases each). This CDR3 has 18 amino acids. Germline V gene sequence: CDR1 MNHEY, CDR2 SVGEGT. V was shortened by 3 bases and J by 6 bases, with 24 bases between the two germline ends. The CDR3 is CASSYRMGGGGGGNEQFF. CDR3 sequence (DNA): TGTGCCAGCAGTTATCGGATGGGGGGCGGCGGCGGTGGCAATGAGCAGTTCTTC.

This chain links TRBV28 with TRBJ1-4; TRBD1 is a possible D gene (6 bases). The length of the CDR3 is 13 residues. V was clipped by 10 bases and J by 10 bases, with 19 bases between them. Germline values: CDR1 MDHEN, CDR2 SYDVKM. Here the CDR3 reads CATTQGLRRKLFF. The CDR3, as DNA: TGTGCCACTACACAGGGACTTAGGAGAAAACTGTTTTTT. The full variable domain, completed using reference TRBV28 and TRBJ1-4, is DVKVTQSSRYLVKRTGEKVFLECVQDMDHENMFWYRQDPGLGLRLIYFSYDVKMKEKGDIPEGYSVSREKKERFSLILESASTNQTSMYLCATTQGLRRKLFFGSGTQLSVL.

V gene TRBV29-1 combines with J gene TRBJ2-1, with a tentative D call TRBD2 (8 bases). CDR1 is SQVTM and CDR2 is ANQGSEA in the germline V gene. This CDR3 is built from 14 residues. V was shortened by 7 bases and J by 9 bases, with 22 bases between the two germline ends. The CDR3 is CSGRLAGQFGEQFF. The DNA of the CDR3 is TGCAGCGGCCGCTTAGCGGGACAGTTTGGTGAGCAGTTCTTC.

The chain carries TRBV28 and TRBJ2-3; D possibly corresponds to TRBD2 (5 bases). The CDR3 has 15 residues. Germline V gene data show CDR1 as MDHEN and CDR2 as SYDVKM. V dropped 3 bases and J dropped 0 bases, with 10 bases sitting between them. Here the CDR3 reads CASSFLARSTDTQYF. The CDR3 bases are TGTGCCAGCAGTTTTCTAGCCCGAAGCACAGATACGCAGTATTTT.

This clone was counted once. The chain carries TRBV29-1 and TRBJ1-1; 7 nucleotides agree with TRBD1. The length of the CDR3 is 11 residues. Germline-derived CDR1 and CDR2 are SQVTM and ANQGSEA. V gave up 7 bases and J gave up 6 bases; unmatched junction bases: 5. The CDR3 DNA reads TGCAGCGGGACGCAGGGGGCTGAAGCTTTCTTT. This gives the protein CSGTQGAEAFF.

This chain uses TRBV7-9 with TRBJ1-2; tentative D call: TRBD1 (6 bases). The CDR3 is 16 residues long. Trimming took 2 bases from V and 8 from J, leaving 21 bases between them. From germline, CDR1 is SEHNR and CDR2 FQNEAQ (reference sequence). CDR3 coding DNA: TGTGCCAGCAGCTTAAGAACGGGACACCCAGACGGGGGCTACACCTTC. It encodes CASSLRTGHPDGGYTF.

The rearrangement uses TRBV4-1 and TRBJ1-6, with D unresolved. CDR1 and CDR2 from the germline V gene are MGHRA and YSYEKL. The length of the CDR3 is 12 residues. Between the trimmed V and J ends, which lost 3 bases and 15 bases, there was a span of 12 bases. CDR3 residues: CASSHEGKDLHF. CDR3 nucleotides: TGCGCCAGCAGCCACGAGGGAAAGGACCTCCACTTT.

The CDR3 coding sequence is TGTGCCAGCAGTCCCCCCTCCCTCGAGCAGTACTTC. Its protein is CASSPPSLEQYF. This chain uses TRBV28 with TRBJ2-7; D is undetermined. CDR3 length equals 12 residues. V was trimmed by 5 bases and J by 6 bases, leaving 11 bases between them. Germline V gene sequence: CDR1 MDHEN, CDR2 SYDVKM.

This clone occurred a few times. The rearrangement joins TRBV28 to TRBJ1-1; TRBD1 is a possible D gene (6 bases). Germline CDR1 and CDR2: MDHEN and SYDVKM. Trimming took 7 bases from V and 5 from J, leaving 17 bases between them. CDR3 length: 14 amino acids. CDR3 loop: CASILGGASTEAFF. DNA for the CDR3: TGTGCCAGCATCTTGGGGGGCGCGAGTACTGAAGCTTTCTTT. Based on the CDR3 plus reference TRBV28 and TRBJ1-1, the full variable domain is DVKVTQSSRYLVKRTGEKVFLECVQDMDHENMFWYRQDPGLGLRLIYFSYDVKMKEKGDIPEGYSVSREKKERFSLILESASTNQTSMYLCASILGGASTEAFFGQGTRLTVV.

This clone has only one observation. The rearrangement links TRBV19 to TRBJ1-5, with a weak D call TRBD1 (6 bases). CDR1 and CDR2 (germline): LNHDA, SQIVND (reference sequence). V lost 2 bases and J lost 6, with 11 bases in between. This CDR3 has 14 amino acids. As DNA, the CDR3 is TGTGCCAGTAGTATAACAGGGCCAGCTCAGCCCCAGCATTTT. It is translated as CASSITGPAQPQHF.

The chain recombines TRBV28 with TRBJ2-4; 14 nucleotides align to TRBD2. This CDR3 region has 15 residues. Germline V gives CDR1 MDHEN, CDR2 SYDVKM. V lost 5 bases, J lost 9 bases, and 6 bases stayed unmatched. The CDR3 nucleotides read TGTGCCAGCAGTAAGGGACTAGCGGGAGCTGGCATTCAGTACTTC. Its protein product is CASSKGLAGAGIQYF.

The chain recombines TRBV11-2 with TRBJ1-1; no reliable D call. The ends were cut back, 1 base at V and 0 bases at J, with 9 bases in the middle. CDR3 size: 15 residues. Looked up from germline, CDR1 is SGHAT and CDR2 is FQNNGV. The CDR3 reads CASSLAPLLNTEAFF. CDR3 DNA: TGTGCCAGCAGCTTAGCACCACTGTTGAACACTGAAGCTTTCTTT.

The CDR3 is CASSSRDSGNEQFF. CDR3 nucleotide sequence: TGTGCCAGCAGTTCCCGGGACAGTGGGAATGAGCAGTTCTTC. J is TRBJ2-1 and V is TRBV28; 7 bases are shared with TRBD1. The CDR3 length is 14 residues. V dropped 4 bases and J dropped 7; count of bases not matched to a gene: 7. Germline V gene lookup returns CDR1 MDHEN and CDR2 SYDVKM. Variable domain in full (rest from reference TRBV28 and TRBJ2-1): DVKVTQSSRYLVKRTGEKVFLECVQDMDHENMFWYRQDPGLGLRLIYFSYDVKMKEKGDIPEGYSVSREKKERFSLILESASTNQTSMYLCASSSRDSGNEQFFGPGTRLTVL.

J is TRBJ2-2 and V is TRBV9; 8 bases are a match to TRBD2. The germline gives CDR1 SGDLS, CDR2 YYNGEE. The CDR3 totals 16 residues. Trimming at V came to 4 bases and at J to 6 bases, leaving 11 bases not matched to a gene. CDR3 DNA sequence: TGTGCCAGCAGCCAAGGACTAGCTAGCTACGCCGGGGAGCTGTTTTTT. It is translated as CASSQGLASYAGELFF.

The genes are TRBV28 and TRBJ2-5; no definite D call. Trimming took 3 bases from V and 2 from J, leaving 10 bases between them. The CDR3 has 14 residues. Germline V gene lookup returns CDR1 MDHEN and CDR2 SYDVKM. In nucleotides, the CDR3 is TGTGCCAGCAGTTTCGGGCAAGTACAAGAGACCCAGTACTTC. Translation: CASSFGQVQETQYF. The variable domain in full, completed from reference TRBV28 and TRBJ2-5, reads DVKVTQSSRYLVKRTGEKVFLECVQDMDHENMFWYRQDPGLGLRLIYFSYDVKMKEKGDIPEGYSVSREKKERFSLILESASTNQTSMYLCASSFGQVQETQYFGPGTRLLVL.

The rearrangement uses TRBV27 and TRBJ1-2, with D possibly matching TRBD1 (5 bases). CDR1 is MNHEY and CDR2 is SMNVEV in the germline V gene (reference sequence). The CDR3 is 15 amino acids. V was shortened by 0 bases and J by 4 bases, with 12 bases between the two germline ends. CDR3: CASSLSTRGRYGYTF. The CDR3 region has the DNA TGTGCCAGCAGTTTATCGACGAGGGGCCGCTATGGCTACACCTTC.

This chain links TRBV19 with TRBJ2-7; TRBD1 matches 7 bases. The V gene end was trimmed by 6 bases and the J gene end by 1 base; junction bases not matched to a gene: 6. The CDR3 length is 14 residues. Germline V gene data show CDR1 as LNHDA and CDR2 as SQIVND (reference sequence). This CDR3 reads CASRGDRDSYEQYF. CDR3 DNA: TGTGCCAGTAGGGGGGACAGAGATTCCTACGAGCAGTACTTC.

The V call is TRBV5-6, the J call TRBJ2-7; D is possibly TRBD2 (6 bases). V was trimmed by 5 bases and J by 6 bases, leaving 15 bases between them. This CDR3 is built from 13 residues. Germline V gives CDR1 SGHDT, CDR2 YYEEEE. The CDR3 sequence is CASRSHGGGEQYF. The CDR3 nucleotides are TGTGCCAGCAGGTCACACGGGGGAGGCGAGCAGTACTTC.

The chain has TRBV27 and TRBJ2-2; 7 positions match TRBD1. The V gene's germline CDR1 is MNHEY and CDR2 SMNVEV (reference sequence). J lost 5 bases, V lost 6 bases, and 12 bases had no gene match. The CDR3 covers 16 residues. In DNA, the CDR3 is TGTGCCAGCAGAAAACCGACAGGGTTGAGAACCGGGGAGCTGTTTTTT. It is translated as CASRKPTGLRTGELFF.

The chain recombines TRBV15 with TRBJ1-5; D is unresolved. V was shortened by 0 bases and J by 4 bases, with 10 bases between the two germline ends. CDR1 is LNHNV and CDR2 is YYDKDF in the germline V gene (reference sequence). The CDR3 totals 15 residues. CDR3 sequence: CATSRDPVSNQPQHF. The CDR3 region has the DNA TGTGCCACCAGCAGAGATCCCGTCTCGAATCAGCCCCAGCATTTT.

The chain recombines TRBV6-2 or TRBV6-3 with TRBJ2-1, with 12 positions matching TRBD2. The CDR3 has 15 amino acids. V shed 6 bases, J shed 6 bases, and the junction held 6 bases outside the gene matches. Germline V gene sequence: CDR1 MNHEY, CDR2 SVGEGT. CDR3 sequence (DNA): TGTGCCAGCAGACCTACTAGCGGGAGGATCAATGAGCAGTTCTTC. Its protein product is CASRPTSGRINEQFF.

This clone has a single count. The genes are TRBV5-1 and TRBJ2-7, with 13 bases matching TRBD2. CDR3 size: 16 residues. V lost 3 bases to trimming and J lost 5 bases; unmatched junction nucleotides: 8. From germline, CDR1 is SGHRS and CDR2 YFSETQ. The CDR3 loop reads CASSSGLAGVPHEQYF. CDR3 bases: TGCGCCAGCAGCTCTGGACTAGCGGGAGTTCCCCACGAGCAGTACTTC.

V usage is TRBV7-2 and J usage is TRBJ2-3, with 9 bases matching TRBD2. This CDR3 is built from 15 residues. Trimming took 4 bases from V and 4 from J; bases not matched to a gene: 6. Germline values: CDR1 SGHTA, CDR2 FQGNSA. CDR3 DNA: TGTGCCAGCAGCTCTGTAGCGGGAGTCCCAGATACGCAGTATTTT. The encoded protein is CASSSVAGVPDTQYF.

CDR3 in amino acids: CASSIQASTDTQYF. The CDR3 DNA reads TGTGCCAGTAGTATACAGGCTAGCACAGATACGCAGTATTTT. The rearrangement links TRBV19 to TRBJ2-3; no reliable D call. The CDR3 runs 14 residues. Germline V gives CDR1 LNHDA, CDR2 SQIVND (reference sequence). Deletions cut 2 bases from V and 0 bases from J, with 6 bases between.

The chain combines TRBV27 with TRBJ1-2; D possibly corresponds to TRBD1 (5 bases). With 4 bases removed from V and 10 bases from J, the gap between germline ends came to 13 bases. From germline, CDR1 is MNHEY and CDR2 SMNVEV (reference sequence). The CDR3 consists of 12 residues. DNA of the CDR3: TGTGCCAGCAGTTCCTGGTTGGGGCTCTACACCTTC. As protein: CASSSWLGLYTF.

The chain has TRBV19 and TRBJ1-5; D is ambiguous. The CDR3 extends over 15 amino acids. Trimming cost V 4 bases and J 0 bases, with 10 bases left between them. CDR1 is LNHDA and CDR2 is SQIVND in the germline V gene (reference sequence). CDR3 amino acids: CASSNDNYSNQPQHF. CDR3 nucleotides: TGTGCCAGTAGTAATGACAACTATAGCAATCAGCCCCAGCATTTT.

This chain joins TRBV28 and TRBJ1-2, with D unresolved. Germline loops: CDR1 MDHEN, CDR2 SYDVKM. V lost 6 bases to trimming and J lost 1 base, with 12 bases between them. There are 14 residues in the CDR3. CDR3 region: CASRIDGLNYGYTF. CDR3 nucleotide sequence: TGTGCCAGCAGAATTGACGGACTTAACTATGGCTACACCTTC.